This TCR beta chain emerged from a study of cytomegalovirus exposure and HLA in healthy donors. At the level of the study: From donors who were HLA-typed, an early data release held 65 million to 85 million unique TCRs. Findings and caveats of the study: As confirmed in vitro, a few CMV-associated chains were specific for CMV antigens. Cytomegalovirus association was assigned to about 150 TCR beta chains.

The PCR was carried out with 60 Vbeta primers and 13 Jbeta primers. Original data processing: Approximately 10 million shared chains were among approximately 80 million unique TCR beta chains counted in a later analysis. Assay: immunoSEQ multiplex PCR; the TCRdb copy retains only in-frame clones and omits some. Clone size and the V and J calls come from that table; the DNA yielded D and trimming. Of 140,000 or so clones listed, approximately 80% are singletons. Points on this clone: Its matching antigen is unknown.

Trimming stripped 5 bases from V and 4 bases from J, with 9 bases between. This CDR3 spans 13 amino acids. From germline, CDR1 is MNHNS and CDR2 SASEGT. V and J are TRBV6-1 and TRBJ1-3; D is unclear. Material: PBMCs. The source is a man aged 35-49 years in good health and CMV-seronegative. Here the CDR3 reads CASSYGEGNTIYF. In DNA, the CDR3 is TGTGCCAGCAGTTATGGGGAGGGAAACACCATATATTTT.